These T cell receptor beta chains were read from a single sample in a study of CD8 T cells in Susac syndrome. In TCRdb, the immunoSEQ multiplex PCR reads were re-called with MiXCR into one record per CDR3 protein. The data contain 75,000 to 80,000 distinct CDR3 sequences, approximately 93% of them singletons. Material: CD8+ T cells from PBMCs. The receptors derive from a human donor with Susac syndrome. Each CDR3 is given with its conserved first and last residue. A D gene is named only where the DNA matches it firmly. Not all rows give a size; the values are once, few, many and, for expanded clones, a class.

abundance,d_gene,v_gene,j_gene,CDR3aa,CDR3nt
-,TRBD1,TRBV6-2/TRBV6-3,TRBJ2-1,CASSSPKTGLIVNEQFF,TGTGCCAGCAGTTCTCCCAAGACAGGGCTAATCGTCAATGAGCAGTTCTTC
-,-,TRBV29-1,TRBJ2-7,CSVVIGPRYEQYF,TGCAGCGTTGTTATAGGACCGAGATACGAGCAGTACTTC
-,-,TRBV3-1,TRBJ1-1,CASSPMVTEAFF,TGTGCCAGCAGCCCAATGGTCACTGAAGCTTTCTTT
-,TRBD1,TRBV24-1,TRBJ1-6,CATSEGTAGSPLHF,TGTGCCACCAGTGAGGGGACAGCGGGATCACCCCTCCACTTT
-,-,TRBV7-2,TRBJ2-3,CASSLAPGTDTQYF,TGTGCCAGCAGCTTAGCGCCTGGCACAGATACGCAGTATTTT
-,-,TRBV5-1,TRBJ2-7,CASSPLQGNYEQYF,TGCGCCAGCAGCCCACTCCAGGGGAACTACGAGCAGTACTTC
-,TRBD2,TRBV9,TRBJ2-3,CASSVALALTDTQYF,TGTGCCAGCAGCGTAGCACTAGCGTTGACAGATACGCAGTATTTT
-,TRBD2,TRBV6-5,TRBJ2-1,CASSYSLAGSYNEQFF,TGTGCCAGCAGTTACTCGCTAGCGGGGTCCTACAATGAGCAGTTCTTC
once,-,TRBV15,TRBJ1-5,CATSRVGEPQHF,TGTGCCACCAGCAGAGTAGGCGAGCCCCAGCATTTT
-,-,TRBV9,TRBJ2-1,CASSPGLSWSSYNEQFF,TGTGCCAGCAGCCCTGGACTGTCCTGGAGCTCCTACAATGAGCAGTTCTTC
once,-,TRBV29-1,TRBJ2-2,CSVEVQNTGELFF,TGCAGCGTTGAAGTACAAAACACCGGGGAGCTGTTTTTT
once,-,TRBV25-1,TRBJ2-5,CASSEGSYLPEYF,TGTGCCAGCAGTGAGGGCAGCTACCTCCCCGAGTACTTC
-,TRBD1,TRBV29-1,TRBJ1-1,CSVLTGTGFTEAFF,TGCAGCGTACTGACCGGGACAGGGTTCACTGAAGCTTTCTTT
once,TRBD1,TRBV30,TRBJ2-7,CAWSAGQGARYEQYF,TGTGCCTGGAGTGCGGGACAGGGGGCTCGCTACGAGCAGTACTTC
-,-,TRBV20-1,TRBJ1-2,CSARDPVGYTF,TGCAGTGCTAGAGATCCTGTTGGCTACACCTTC
-,TRBD2,TRBV2,TRBJ2-1,CASSEGGGSYNEQFF,TGTGCCAGCAGTGAAGGGGGGGGCTCCTACAATGAGCAGTTCTTC
-,-,TRBV28,TRBJ2-3,CASSQTQGGSTDTQYF,TGTGCCAGCAGTCAAACACAGGGAGGATCCACAGATACGCAGTATTTT
-,TRBD2,TRBV5-1,TRBJ2-3,CASSLGLAADTQYF,TGCGCCAGCAGCTTGGGGCTAGCGGCAGATACGCAGTATTTT
-,TRBD1,TRBV10-3,TRBJ2-2,CAISVGGQGAGELFF,TGTGCCATCAGTGTCGGAGGACAGGGAGCAGGGGAGCTGTTTTTT
-,-,TRBV6-1,TRBJ2-1,CASSSPGLPYNEQFF,TGTGCCAGCAGTTCGCCAGGACTCCCCTACAATGAGCAGTTCTTC
once,-,TRBV2,TRBJ1-2,CASRGVADTF,TGTGCCAGCAGGGGGGTTGCGGACACCTTC
-,TRBD1,TRBV30,TRBJ1-1,CAWNRGRGGVNTEAFF,TGTGCCTGGAACAGGGGGCGCGGTGGGGTGAACACTGAAGCTTTTTTT
-,-,TRBV12-3/TRBV12-4,TRBJ2-3,CATTGLVPDTQYF,TGTGCCACCACAGGGTTAGTTCCAGATACGCAGTATTTT
-,-,TRBV7-9,TRBJ1-5,CASSLAGRDQPQHF,TGTGCCAGCAGCTTAGCGGGGAGGGATCAGCCCCAGCATTTT
-,-,TRBV9,TRBJ2-6,CASSVGDRVAGANVLTF,TGTGCCAGCAGCGTAGGTGATAGGGTGGCTGGGGCCAACGTCCTGACTTTC
-,-,TRBV6-4,TRBJ2-2,CASSERGDTGELFF,TGTGCCAGCAGTGAGCGGGGAGACACCGGGGAGCTGTTTTTT
-,TRBD2,TRBV4-3,TRBJ2-4,CASSQDRSGGAKNIQYF,TGCGCCAGCAGCCAAGACAGGAGCGGGGGAGCCAAAAACATTCAGTACTTC
once,-,TRBV19,TRBJ2-1,CASISRGAKGYNEQFF,TGTGCCAGTATCTCTCGGGGGGCTAAAGGTTACAATGAGCAGTTCTTC
-,TRBD1,TRBV20-1,TRBJ1-4,CSARGDRGRNEKLFF,TGCAGTGCTAGAGGGGACAGGGGGCGTAATGAAAAACTGTTTTTT
once,-,TRBV28,TRBJ1-2,CASSLRLRQVYGYTF,TGTGCCAGCAGTTTAAGGCTGAGACAGGTCTATGGCTACACCTTC
-,TRBD2,TRBV12-5,TRBJ2-1,CASGSYTSGGDEQFF,TGTGCTAGTGGTTCATATACTAGCGGGGGCGATGAGCAGTTCTTC
-,TRBD1,TRBV3-1,TRBJ2-3,CASTDDRVGTDTQYF,TGTGCCAGCACAGATGACAGGGTCGGGACAGATACGCAGTATTTT
-,-,TRBV6-5,TRBJ2-5,CASSYGAGQETQYF,TGTGCCAGCAGTTACGGGGCAGGCCAAGAGACCCAGTACTTC
once,-,TRBV27,TRBJ1-6,CASSLLLTSPNSPLHF,TGTGCCAGCAGTTTACTCCTGACAAGTCCTAATTCACCCCTCCACTTT
-,TRBD2,TRBV28,TRBJ2-5,CACLTTSGDETQYF,TGTGCCTGTTTAACGACTAGCGGGGATGAGACCCAGTACTTC
-,TRBD1,TRBV12-3/TRBV12-4,TRBJ1-2,CASSLGRTGAYGYTF,TGTGCCAGCAGTTTAGGACGGACAGGGGCCTATGGCTACACCTTC
-,-,TRBV29-1,TRBJ2-7,CSVETRGADSYEQYF,TGCAGCGTTGAAACTAGGGGGGCCGACTCCTACGAGCAGTACTTC
-,-,TRBV28,TRBJ1-4,CASSFRGLDEKLFF,TGTGCCAGCAGTTTCCGGGGACTGGATGAAAAACTGTTTTTT
once,-,TRBV12-3/TRBV12-4,TRBJ2-7,CASRHRGSGSYEQYF,TGTGCCAGCAGACACCGGGGAAGCGGCTCCTACGAGCAGTACTTC
-,-,TRBV27,TRBJ2-7,CATRPGSSYEQYF,TGTGCCACCCGGCCGGGCAGCTCCTACGAGCAGTACTTC
-,-,TRBV28,TRBJ2-3,CASSLGATGRTDTQYF,TGTGCCAGCAGTTTAGGGGCGACAGGTCGCACAGATACGCAGTATTTT
-,-,TRBV27,TRBJ2-7,CASSLYTGLGEQYF,TGTGCCAGCAGTTTATATACGGGGCTGGGCGAGCAGTACTTC
-,TRBD2,TRBV19,TRBJ2-3,CATRGGITDTQYF,TGTGCCACTCGGGGGGGTATCACAGATACGCAGTATTTT
-,TRBD1,TRBV12-3/TRBV12-4,TRBJ1-5,CASSSRDSNQPQHF,TGTGCCAGCAGTTCCCGGGACAGTAATCAGCCCCAGCATTTT
-,-,TRBV7-8,TRBJ2-1,CASSLNDEQFF,TGTGCCAGCAGCCTCAATGATGAGCAGTTCTTC
-,TRBD2,TRBV3-1,TRBJ2-1,CASSHTGTSGYNEQFF,TGTGCCAGCAGCCACACCGGGACTAGCGGGTACAATGAGCAGTTCTTC
-,-,TRBV7-9,TRBJ2-1,CASSLSGGPNEQFF,TGTGCCAGCAGCTTATCAGGGGGGCCCAATGAGCAGTTCTTC
-,-,TRBV7-9,TRBJ1-2,CASSLGSYGYTF,TGTGCCAGCAGCTTAGGCAGCTATGGCTACACCTTC
-,-,TRBV30,TRBJ1-2,CAWSVGGGYGYTF,TGTGCCTGGAGTGTAGGTGGGGGTTATGGCTACACCTTC
-,-,TRBV5-4,TRBJ1-1,CASSPTGLNTEAFF,TGTGCCAGCAGCCCAACAGGGTTGAACACTGAAGCTTTCTTT
-,-,TRBV14,TRBJ1-6,CASSPTGGSPLHF,TGTGCCAGCAGCCCGACAGGAGGTTCACCCCTCCACTTT
-,TRBD1,TRBV6-1,TRBJ2-3,CASSERAGGYLSTDTQYF,TGTGCCAGCAGTGAACGGGCAGGGGGTTACCTTAGCACAGATACGCAGTATTTT
once,-,TRBV5-6,TRBJ2-7,CASSFPQGTYEQYF,TGTGCCAGCAGCTTTCCACAGGGTACCTACGAGCAGTACTTC
once,-,TRBV5-1,TRBJ2-7,CASSSRGALEQYF,TGCGCCAGCAGCTCGAGAGGGGCTCTCGAGCAGTACTTC
-,-,TRBV2,TRBJ2-2,CASSGNTGELFF,TGTGCCAGCAGTGGAAACACCGGGGAGCTGTTTTTT
-,-,TRBV19,TRBJ1-2,CASSLKRDTFNYGYTF,TGTGCCAGTAGCCTGAAACGGGACACCTTTAACTATGGCTACACCTTC
-,-,TRBV30,TRBJ1-2,CAWTAGPPGYTF,TGTGCCTGGACTGCAGGGCCGCCCGGCTACACCTTC
-,-,TRBV5-1,TRBJ1-2,CASSFGGGGYGYTF,TGCGCCAGCAGCTTCGGCGGGGGAGGCTATGGCTACACCTTC
-,-,TRBV2,TRBJ2-4,CASLSKNIQYF,TGTGCCAGCTTGAGCAAAAACATTCAGTACTTC
-,-,TRBV25-1,TRBJ2-1,CASSERLYEQFF,TGTGCCAGCAGTGAGAGGCTATATGAGCAGTTCTTC